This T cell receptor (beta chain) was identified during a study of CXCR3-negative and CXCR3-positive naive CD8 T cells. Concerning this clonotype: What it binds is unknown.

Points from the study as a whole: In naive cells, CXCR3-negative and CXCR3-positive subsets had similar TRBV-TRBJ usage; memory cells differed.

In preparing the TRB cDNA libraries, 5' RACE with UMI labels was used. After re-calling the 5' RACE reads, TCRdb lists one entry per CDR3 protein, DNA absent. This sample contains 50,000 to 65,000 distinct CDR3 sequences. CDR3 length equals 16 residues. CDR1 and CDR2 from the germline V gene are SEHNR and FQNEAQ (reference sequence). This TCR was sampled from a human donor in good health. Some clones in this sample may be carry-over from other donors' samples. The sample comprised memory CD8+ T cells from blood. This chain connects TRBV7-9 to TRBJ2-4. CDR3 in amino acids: CASSLAPTSAKNIQYF.